This TCR beta chain derives from a study of blood T cell repertoires in COVID-19. Germline assignment: CDR1 GTSNPN and CDR2 SVGIG (reference sequence). Trimming shortened V by 0 bases and J by 5 bases, and 13 bases separated the two germline ends. The CDR3 is 14 amino acids. Original handling: Counts of nucleated cells, estimated from reference gene primer amplification, were obtained. Sequencing was performed with immunoSEQ multiplex PCR; in TCRdb, only in-frame clones are kept and a portion is missing. V and J calls plus clone size are reproduced from that table; the DNA served to infer D and trimming. This sample carries tens of thousands of clones, 87% of them seen once, and the ten largest clones take approximately 3.7%.

The sequence was collected from a man between 40 and 49 years old with COVID-19, enrolled during active disease. The gene calls are TRBV30 and TRBJ2-5, with D possibly TRBD2 on 6 matching bases. Sequencing input: peripheral blood. The chain's CDR3 is CAWSVVGGSETQYF. The CDR3 DNA reads TGTGCCTGGAGTGTAGTTGGGGGGAGCGAGACCCAGTACTTC. The entire variable domain, with the rest obtained from reference TRBV30 and TRBJ2-5, is as follows: SQTIHQWPATLVQPVGSPLSLECTVEGTSNPNLYWYRQAAGRGLQLLFYSVGIGQISSEVPQNLSASRPQDRQFILSSKKLLLSDSGFYLCAWSVVGGSETQYFGPGTRLLVL.